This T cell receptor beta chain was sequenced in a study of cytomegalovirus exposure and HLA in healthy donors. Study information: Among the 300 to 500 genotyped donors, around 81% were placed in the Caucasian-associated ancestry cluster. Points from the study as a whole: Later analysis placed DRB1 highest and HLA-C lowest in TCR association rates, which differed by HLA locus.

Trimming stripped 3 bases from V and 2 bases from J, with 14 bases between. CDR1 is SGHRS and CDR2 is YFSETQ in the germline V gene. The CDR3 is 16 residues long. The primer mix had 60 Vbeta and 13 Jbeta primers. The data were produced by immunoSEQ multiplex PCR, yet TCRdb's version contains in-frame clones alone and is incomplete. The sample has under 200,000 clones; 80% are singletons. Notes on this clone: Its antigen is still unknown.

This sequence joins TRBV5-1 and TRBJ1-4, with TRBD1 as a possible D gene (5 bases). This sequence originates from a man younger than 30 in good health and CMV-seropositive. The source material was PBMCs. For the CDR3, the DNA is TGCGCCAGCAGCTGGCCCATTGGGGGGACTAATGAAAAACTGTTTTTT. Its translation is CASSWPIGGTNEKLFF.